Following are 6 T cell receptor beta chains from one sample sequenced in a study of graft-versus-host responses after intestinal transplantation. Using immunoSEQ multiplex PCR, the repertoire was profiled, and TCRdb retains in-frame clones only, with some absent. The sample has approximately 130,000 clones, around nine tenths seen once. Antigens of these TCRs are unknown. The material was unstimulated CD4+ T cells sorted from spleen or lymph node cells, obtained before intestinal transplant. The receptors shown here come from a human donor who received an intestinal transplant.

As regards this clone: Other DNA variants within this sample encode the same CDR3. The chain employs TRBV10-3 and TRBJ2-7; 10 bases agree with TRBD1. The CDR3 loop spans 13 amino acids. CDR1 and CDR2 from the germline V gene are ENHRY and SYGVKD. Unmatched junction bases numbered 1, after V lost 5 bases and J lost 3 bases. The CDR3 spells CAISRTGGYEQYF. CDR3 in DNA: TGTGCCATCAGTAGGACAGGGGGCTACGAGCAGTACTTC.

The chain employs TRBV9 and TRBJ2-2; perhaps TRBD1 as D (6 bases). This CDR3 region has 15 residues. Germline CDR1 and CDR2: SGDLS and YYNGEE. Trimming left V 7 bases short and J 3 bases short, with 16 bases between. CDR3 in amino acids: CASSRGAPDTGELFF. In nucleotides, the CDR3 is TGTGCCAGCTCCAGGGGCGCTCCCGACACCGGGGAGCTGTTTTTT.

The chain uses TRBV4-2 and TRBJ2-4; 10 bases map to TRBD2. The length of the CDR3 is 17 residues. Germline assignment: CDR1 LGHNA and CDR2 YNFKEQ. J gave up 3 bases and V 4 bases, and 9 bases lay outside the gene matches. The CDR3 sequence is CASSPTAGGPVKNIQYF. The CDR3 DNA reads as TGTGCCAGCAGCCCTACAGCGGGGGGGCCTGTCAAAAACATTCAGTACTTC.

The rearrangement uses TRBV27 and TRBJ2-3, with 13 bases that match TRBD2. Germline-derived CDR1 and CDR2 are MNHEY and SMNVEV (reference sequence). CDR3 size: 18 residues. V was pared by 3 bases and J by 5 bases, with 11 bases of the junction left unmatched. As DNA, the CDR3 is TGTGCCAGCAGTTTTCACCGACTAGCGGGGGGAACAGTAGATACGCAGTATTTT. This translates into CASSFHRLAGGTVDTQYF.

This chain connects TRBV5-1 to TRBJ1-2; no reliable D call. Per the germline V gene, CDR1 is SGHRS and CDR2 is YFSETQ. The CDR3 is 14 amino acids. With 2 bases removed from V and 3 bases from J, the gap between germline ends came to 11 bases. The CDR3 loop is CASSFTDGYYGYTF. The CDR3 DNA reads TGCGCCAGCAGCTTCACGGACGGCTACTATGGCTACACCTTC.

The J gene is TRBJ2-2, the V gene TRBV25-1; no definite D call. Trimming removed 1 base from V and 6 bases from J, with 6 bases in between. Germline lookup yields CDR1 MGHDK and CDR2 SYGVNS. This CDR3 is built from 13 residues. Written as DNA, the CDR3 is TGTGCCAGCAGTGAATTTAATGCCGGGGAGCTGTTTTTT. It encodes CASSEFNAGELFF.